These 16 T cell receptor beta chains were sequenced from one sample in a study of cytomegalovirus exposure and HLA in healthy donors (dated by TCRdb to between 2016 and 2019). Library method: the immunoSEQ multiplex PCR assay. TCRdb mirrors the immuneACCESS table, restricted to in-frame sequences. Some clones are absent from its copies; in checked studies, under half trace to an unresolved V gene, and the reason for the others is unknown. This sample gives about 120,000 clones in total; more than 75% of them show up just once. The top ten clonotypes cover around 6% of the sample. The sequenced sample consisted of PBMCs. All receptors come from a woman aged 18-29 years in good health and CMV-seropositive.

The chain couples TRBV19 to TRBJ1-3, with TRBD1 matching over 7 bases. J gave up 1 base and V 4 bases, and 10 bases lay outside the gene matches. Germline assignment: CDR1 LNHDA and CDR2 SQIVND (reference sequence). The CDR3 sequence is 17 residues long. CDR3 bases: TGTGCCAGTAGTACCCGACAGGGCCCTTTTTCTGGAAACACCATATATTTT. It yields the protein CASSTRQGPFSGNTIYF.

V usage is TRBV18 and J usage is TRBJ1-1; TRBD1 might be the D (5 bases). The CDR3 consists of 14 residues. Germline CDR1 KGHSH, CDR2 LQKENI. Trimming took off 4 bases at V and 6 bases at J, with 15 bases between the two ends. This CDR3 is CASSRQPGGAEAFF. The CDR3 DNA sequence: TGTGCCAGCTCACGCCAACCCGGAGGGGCTGAAGCTTTCTTT.

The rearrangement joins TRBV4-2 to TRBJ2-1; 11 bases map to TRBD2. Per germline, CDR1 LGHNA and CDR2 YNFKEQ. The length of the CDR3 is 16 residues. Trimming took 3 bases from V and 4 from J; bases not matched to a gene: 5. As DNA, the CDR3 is TGTGCCAGCAGCCATGCTACTAGCGGGAGATACAATGAGCAGTTCTTC. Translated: CASSHATSGRYNEQFF.

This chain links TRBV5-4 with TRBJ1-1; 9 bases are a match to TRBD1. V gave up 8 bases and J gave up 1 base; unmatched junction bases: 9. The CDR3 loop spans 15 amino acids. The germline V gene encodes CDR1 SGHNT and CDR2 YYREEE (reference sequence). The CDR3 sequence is CASRTGGAGNTEAFF. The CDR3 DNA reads TGTGCCAGTCGTACAGGGGGCGCGGGGAACACTGAAGCTTTCTTT. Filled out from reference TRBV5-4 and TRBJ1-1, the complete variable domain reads ETGVTQSPTHLIKTRGQQVTLRCSSQSGHNTVSWYQQALGQGPQFIFQYYREEENGRGNFPPRFSGLQFPNYSSELNVNALELDDSALYLCASRTGGAGNTEAFFGQGTRLTVV.

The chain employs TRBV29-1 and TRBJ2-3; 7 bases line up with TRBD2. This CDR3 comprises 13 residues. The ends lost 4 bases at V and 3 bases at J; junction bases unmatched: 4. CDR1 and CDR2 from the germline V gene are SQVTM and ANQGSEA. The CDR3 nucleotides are TGCAGCGTTGGAGCGGGAAGGACAGATACGCAGTATTTT. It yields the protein CSVGAGRTDTQYF.

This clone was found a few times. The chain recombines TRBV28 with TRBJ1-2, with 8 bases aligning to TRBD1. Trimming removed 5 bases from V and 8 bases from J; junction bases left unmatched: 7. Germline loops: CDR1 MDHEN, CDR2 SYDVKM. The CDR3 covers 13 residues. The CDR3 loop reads CASSPGQGRGYTF. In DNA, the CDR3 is TGTGCCAGCAGTCCCGGACAGGGTCGAGGCTACACCTTC.

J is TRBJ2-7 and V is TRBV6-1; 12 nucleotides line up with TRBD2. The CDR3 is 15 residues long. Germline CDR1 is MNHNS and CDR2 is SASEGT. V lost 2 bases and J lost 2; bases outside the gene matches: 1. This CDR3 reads CASSESSGGAYEQYF. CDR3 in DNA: TGTGCCAGCAGTGAATCTAGCGGGGGGGCCTACGAGCAGTACTTC.

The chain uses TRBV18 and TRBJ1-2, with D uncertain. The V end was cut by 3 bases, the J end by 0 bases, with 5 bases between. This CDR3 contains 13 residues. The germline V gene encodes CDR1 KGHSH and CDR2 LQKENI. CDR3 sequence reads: CASSPATNYGYTF. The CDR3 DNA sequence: TGTGCCAGCTCACCGGCAACTAACTATGGCTACACCTTC.

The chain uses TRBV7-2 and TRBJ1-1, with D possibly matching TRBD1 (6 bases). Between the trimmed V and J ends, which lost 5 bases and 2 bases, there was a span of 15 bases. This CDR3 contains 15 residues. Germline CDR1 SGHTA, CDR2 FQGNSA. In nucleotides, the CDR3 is TGTGCCAGCAGCCCCGGTTGGGGGGGCAACACTGAAGCTTTCTTT. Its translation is CASSPGWGGNTEAFF.

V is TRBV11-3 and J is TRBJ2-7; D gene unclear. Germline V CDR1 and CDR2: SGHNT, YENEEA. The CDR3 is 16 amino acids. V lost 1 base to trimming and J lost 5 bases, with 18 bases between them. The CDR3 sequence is CASSLAPGRLVHEQYF. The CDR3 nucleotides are TGTGCCAGCAGCTTAGCCCCAGGAAGGTTGGTCCACGAGCAGTACTTC.

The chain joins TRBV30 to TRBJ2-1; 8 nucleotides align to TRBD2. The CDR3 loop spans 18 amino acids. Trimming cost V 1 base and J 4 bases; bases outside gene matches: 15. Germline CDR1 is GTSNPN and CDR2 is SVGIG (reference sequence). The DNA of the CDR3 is TGTGCCTGGAGTGCTTTCTATTCAGGCGGGGGGTATTACAATGAGCAGTTCTTC. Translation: CAWSAFYSGGGYYNEQFF.

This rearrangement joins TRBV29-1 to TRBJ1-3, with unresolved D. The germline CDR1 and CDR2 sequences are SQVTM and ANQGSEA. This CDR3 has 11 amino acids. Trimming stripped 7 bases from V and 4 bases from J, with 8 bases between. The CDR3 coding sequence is TGCAGCGCCGAGCGGGGAAACACCATATATTTT. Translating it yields CSAERGNTIYF.

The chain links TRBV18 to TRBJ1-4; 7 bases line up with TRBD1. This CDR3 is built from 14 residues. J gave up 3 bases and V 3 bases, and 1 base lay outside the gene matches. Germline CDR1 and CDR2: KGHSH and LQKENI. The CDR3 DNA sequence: TGTGCCAGCTCACCGGACAGGTCTAATGAAAAACTGTTTTTT. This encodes CASSPDRSNEKLFF.

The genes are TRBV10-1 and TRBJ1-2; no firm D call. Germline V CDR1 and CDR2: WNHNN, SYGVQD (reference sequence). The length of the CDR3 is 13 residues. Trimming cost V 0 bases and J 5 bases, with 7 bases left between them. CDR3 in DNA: TGCGCCAGCAGTGAGTCGTGGAGTTATGGCTACACCTTC. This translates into CASSESWSYGYTF.

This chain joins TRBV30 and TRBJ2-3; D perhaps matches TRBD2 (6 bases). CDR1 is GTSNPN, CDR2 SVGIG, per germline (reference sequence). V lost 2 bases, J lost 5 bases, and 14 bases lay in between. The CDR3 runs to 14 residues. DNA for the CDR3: TGTGCCTGGAGTAAAGGAGGGCCGGGAGATACGCAGTATTTT. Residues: CAWSKGGPGDTQYF.

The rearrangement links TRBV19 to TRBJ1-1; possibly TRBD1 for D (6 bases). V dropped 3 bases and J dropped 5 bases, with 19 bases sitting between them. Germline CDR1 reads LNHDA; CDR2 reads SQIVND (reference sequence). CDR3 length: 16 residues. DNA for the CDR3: TGTGCCAGTAGTATGAACAGGGTAGGGGCGAGGACTGAAGCTTTCTTT. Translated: CASSMNRVGARTEAFF.